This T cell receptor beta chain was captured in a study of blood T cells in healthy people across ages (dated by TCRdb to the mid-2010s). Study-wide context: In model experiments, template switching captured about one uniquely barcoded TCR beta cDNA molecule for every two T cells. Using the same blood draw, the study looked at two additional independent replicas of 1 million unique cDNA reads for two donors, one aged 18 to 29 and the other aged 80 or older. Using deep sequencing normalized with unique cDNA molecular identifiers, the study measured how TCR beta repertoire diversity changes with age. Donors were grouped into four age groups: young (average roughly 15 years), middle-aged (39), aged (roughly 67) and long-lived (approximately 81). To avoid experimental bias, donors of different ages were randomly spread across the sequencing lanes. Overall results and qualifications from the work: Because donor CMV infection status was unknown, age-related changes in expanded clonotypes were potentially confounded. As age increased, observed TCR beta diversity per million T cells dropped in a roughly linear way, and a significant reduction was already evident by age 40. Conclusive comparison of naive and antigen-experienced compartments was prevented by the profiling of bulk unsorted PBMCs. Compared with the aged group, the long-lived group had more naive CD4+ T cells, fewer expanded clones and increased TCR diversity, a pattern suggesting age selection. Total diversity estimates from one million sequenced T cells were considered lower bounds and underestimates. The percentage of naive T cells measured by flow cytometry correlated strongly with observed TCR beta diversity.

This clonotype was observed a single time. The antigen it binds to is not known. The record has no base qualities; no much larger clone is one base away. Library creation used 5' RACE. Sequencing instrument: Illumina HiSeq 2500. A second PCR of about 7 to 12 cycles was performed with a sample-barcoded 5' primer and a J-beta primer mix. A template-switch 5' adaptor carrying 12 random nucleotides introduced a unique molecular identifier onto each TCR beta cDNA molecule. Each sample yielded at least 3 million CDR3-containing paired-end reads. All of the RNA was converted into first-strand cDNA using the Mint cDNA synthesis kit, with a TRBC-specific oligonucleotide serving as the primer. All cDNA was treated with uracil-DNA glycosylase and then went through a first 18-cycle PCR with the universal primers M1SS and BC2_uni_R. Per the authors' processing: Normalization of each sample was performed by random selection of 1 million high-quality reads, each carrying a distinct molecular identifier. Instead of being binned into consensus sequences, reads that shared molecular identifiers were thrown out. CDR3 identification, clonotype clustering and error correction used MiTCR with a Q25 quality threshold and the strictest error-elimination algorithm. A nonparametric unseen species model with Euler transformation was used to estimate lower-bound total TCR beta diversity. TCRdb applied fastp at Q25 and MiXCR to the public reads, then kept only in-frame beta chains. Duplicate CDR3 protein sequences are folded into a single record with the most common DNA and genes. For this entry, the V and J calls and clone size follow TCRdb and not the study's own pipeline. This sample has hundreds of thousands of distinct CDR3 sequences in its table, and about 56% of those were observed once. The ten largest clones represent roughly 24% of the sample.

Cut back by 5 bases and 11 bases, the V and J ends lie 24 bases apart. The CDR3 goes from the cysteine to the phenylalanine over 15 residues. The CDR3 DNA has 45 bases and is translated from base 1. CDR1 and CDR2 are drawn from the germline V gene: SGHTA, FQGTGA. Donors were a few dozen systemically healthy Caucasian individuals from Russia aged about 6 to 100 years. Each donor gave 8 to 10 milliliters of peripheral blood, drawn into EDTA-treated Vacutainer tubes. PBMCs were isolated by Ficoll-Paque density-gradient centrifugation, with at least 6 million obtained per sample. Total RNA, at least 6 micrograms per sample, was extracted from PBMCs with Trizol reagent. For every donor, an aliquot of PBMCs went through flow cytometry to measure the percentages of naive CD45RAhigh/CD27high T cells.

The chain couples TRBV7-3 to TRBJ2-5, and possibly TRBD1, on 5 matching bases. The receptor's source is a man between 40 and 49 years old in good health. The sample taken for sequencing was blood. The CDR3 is CASSPDLLGQPEQYF. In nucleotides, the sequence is TGTGCCAGCAGCCCAGACCTTTTGGGGCAGCCTGAGCAGTACTTC.